The 2 T cell receptor beta chains presented below share a single source sample, sequenced in a study of blood T cell repertoires in COVID-19. Sequencing was performed with immunoSEQ multiplex PCR; in TCRdb, only in-frame clones are kept and a portion is missing. Of about 160,000 clones listed, 75% to 90% are singletons. The sequencing sample was made of peripheral blood. These receptors all come from a woman aged 55-75 years with active or convalescent COVID-19.

The chain is built from TRBV30 and TRBJ2-5, with TRBD1 as a possible D gene (5 bases). V dropped 1 base and J dropped 2 bases, with 8 bases sitting between them. CDR1 and CDR2 from the germline V gene are GTSNPN and SVGIG (reference sequence). The CDR3 spans 13 residues. The CDR3 sequence: CAWSGQPQETQYF. The CDR3 DNA is TGTGCCTGGAGTGGACAGCCTCAAGAGACCCAGTACTTC.

The count of this clone is one. The chain couples TRBV5-8 to TRBJ1-1, with 7 positions matching TRBD1. The junction had 9 bases not matched to a gene; V was cut back by 0 bases and J by 7 bases. This CDR3 comprises 15 residues. The germline CDR1 and CDR2 sequences are SGHTS and YDEGEE. DNA of the CDR3: TGTGCCAGCAGCTTGGAGGGGGCGGGTAAGAATGAAGCTTTCTTT. Amino acids: CASSLEGAGKNEAFF.